The T cell receptor beta chain under discussion was sequenced for a study of T cell changes during pregnancy in multiple sclerosis (dated by TCRdb to about 2019). For the study in its entirety: In women with multiple sclerosis, the researchers looked at how the T cell repertoire shifted as pregnancy progressed.

Notes on this clone: Its antigen has not been determined. Base quality data are lacking; no much larger clone is found one base away.

Libraries were constructed by the immunoSEQ multiplex PCR assay. Imported from immuneACCESS, the table was reduced by TCRdb to in-frame sequences with V and J called. These copies leave out some clones; in studies compared against another copy, an unresolved V gene accounts for under half, and the cause of the remainder is not known. This sample comprises about 40,000 clones, approximately 90% of them detected only once. The ten largest clones represent approximately 0.41% of the sample. The receptor's source is a female donor with multiple sclerosis, enrolled in a pregnancy study. The sequences come from CD4+ T cells from peripheral blood mononuclear cells, collected in the third trimester of pregnancy.

DNA sequence: TGTGCCAGCAGTGTTAGTCCGGGACAGTACAATGAGCAGTTCTTC. Its protein is CASSVSPGQYNEQFF. Recombination linked TRBV6-1 to TRBJ2-1; 7 central bases correspond to TRBD1. Taken from cysteine to phenylalanine, the CDR3 has 15 residues. Just CDR3 DNA is preserved here, 45 bases in frame from base 1. For this chain, trimming is 4 bases at the V end and 4 bases at the J end, and the number of junction bases without a gene match is 7. CDR1 is given as MNHNS and CDR2 as SASEGT, both from the germline V gene.